This entry concerns a single TCR beta chain. This sample is part of a study of low-dose radiotherapy and immunotherapy resistance in tumors. About the study: Cohort 1 was given 0.5 Gy fractions every 2 weeks, 6.5 Gy in total. Each patient took aspirin at a dose of 300 mg by mouth once daily over the course of four cycles, with dosing beginning on cycle 1 day 1.

Time point reported: before trial treatment. Donors, who were enrolled in a single-arm phase I dose-escalation trial, received nivolumab, ipilimumab, aspirin, low-dose cyclophosphamide and low-dose radiotherapy. First-strand cDNA used TRAV- and TRBV-specific primers, covering alpha and beta chains. Amplification of TCRs used a constant-region primer and V-primer adapter for approximately 18 PCR cycles. TCRdb used MiXCR to reprocess the reads, holding one entry per CDR3 protein. The sample records tens of thousands of distinct CDR3 sequences, roughly a sixth being singletons. The TCR sequence derives from a male donor with prostate cancer. Specimen: PBMCs, collected before treatment.

The DNA of the CDR3 is TGCAGCGTTGGCTGGCAGGGGTACGAGCAGTACTTC. Protein product: CSVGWQGYEQYF. The rearrangement uses TRBV29-1 and TRBJ2-7; tentatively, D is TRBD1 (6 bases). V was cut by 4 bases and J by 4 bases, with 11 bases left in between. The CDR3 spans 12 residues. The V gene's germline CDR1 is SQVTM and CDR2 ANQGSEA.